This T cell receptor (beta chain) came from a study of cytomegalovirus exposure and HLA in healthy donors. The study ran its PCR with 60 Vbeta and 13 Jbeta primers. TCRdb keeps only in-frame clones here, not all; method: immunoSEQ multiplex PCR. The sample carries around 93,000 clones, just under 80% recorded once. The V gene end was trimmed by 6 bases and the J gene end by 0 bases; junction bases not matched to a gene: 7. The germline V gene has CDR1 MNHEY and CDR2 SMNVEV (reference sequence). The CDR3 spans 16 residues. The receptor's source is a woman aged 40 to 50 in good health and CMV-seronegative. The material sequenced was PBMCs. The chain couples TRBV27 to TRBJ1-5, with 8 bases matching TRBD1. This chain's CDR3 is CASRATGAYSNQPQHF. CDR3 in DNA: TGTGCCAGCAGGGCGACAGGGGCTTATAGCAATCAGCCCCAGCATTTT.